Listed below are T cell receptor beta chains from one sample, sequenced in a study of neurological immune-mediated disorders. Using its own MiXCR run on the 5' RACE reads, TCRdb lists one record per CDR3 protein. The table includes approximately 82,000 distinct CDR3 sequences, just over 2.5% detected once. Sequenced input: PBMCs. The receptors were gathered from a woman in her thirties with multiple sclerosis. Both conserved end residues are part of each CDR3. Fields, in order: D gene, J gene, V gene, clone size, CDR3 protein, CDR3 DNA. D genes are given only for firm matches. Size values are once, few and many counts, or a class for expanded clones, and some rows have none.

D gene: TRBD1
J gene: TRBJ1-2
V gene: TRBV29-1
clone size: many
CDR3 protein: CSVTAGTGTSLTRGYTF
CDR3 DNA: TGCAGCGTCACCGCCGGGACAGGGACATCCTTAACCCGAGGGTACACCTTC

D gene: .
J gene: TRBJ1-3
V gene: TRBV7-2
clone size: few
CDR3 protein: CASSLGVGSGNTIYF
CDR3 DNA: TGTGCCAGCAGCTTAGGGGTAGGGTCTGGAAACACCATATATTTT

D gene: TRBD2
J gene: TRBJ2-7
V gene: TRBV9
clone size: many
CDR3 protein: CASSEPSRGLAGPESYEQYF
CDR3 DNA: TGTGCCAGCAGCGAGCCCTCCAGGGGACTAGCGGGACCGGAATCCTACGAGCAGTACTTC

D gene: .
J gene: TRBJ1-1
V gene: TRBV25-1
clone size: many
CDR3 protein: CASSLGTEAFF
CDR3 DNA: TGTGCCAGCAGTCTTGGCACTGAAGCTTTCTTT

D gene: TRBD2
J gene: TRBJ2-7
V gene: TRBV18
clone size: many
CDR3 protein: CASTLAGGGSYEQYF
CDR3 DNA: TGTGCCAGCACTCTAGCGGGAGGGGGCTCCTACGAGCAGTACTTC

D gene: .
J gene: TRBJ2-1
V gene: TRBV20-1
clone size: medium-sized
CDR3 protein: CSASRGFYNEQFF
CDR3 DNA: TGCAGTGCTAGCCGCGGGTTTTACAATGAGCAGTTCTTC

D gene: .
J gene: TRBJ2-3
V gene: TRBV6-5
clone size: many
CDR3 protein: CASSYSGDTQYF
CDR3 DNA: TGTGCCAGCAGTTACTCAGGTGATACGCAGTATTTT

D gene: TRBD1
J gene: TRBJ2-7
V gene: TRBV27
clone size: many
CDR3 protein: CASRLRDSFYEQYF
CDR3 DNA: TGTGCCAGCCGCCTCCGGGACAGTTTCTACGAGCAGTACTTC

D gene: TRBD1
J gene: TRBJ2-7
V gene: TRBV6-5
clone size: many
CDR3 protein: CASSLVNRGYEQYF
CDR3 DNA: TGTGCCAGCAGTTTGGTAAACAGGGGCTACGAGCAGTACTTC

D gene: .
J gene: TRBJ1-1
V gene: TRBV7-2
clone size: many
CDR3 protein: CASSRQGIGTEAFF
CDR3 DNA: TGTGCCAGCAGCCGTCAGGGAATCGGCACTGAGGCTTTCTTT

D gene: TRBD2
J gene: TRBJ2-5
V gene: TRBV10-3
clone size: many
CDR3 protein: CAISEVSSGGETQYF
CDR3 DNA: TGTGCCATCAGTGAAGTGTCTAGCGGAGGGGAGACCCAGTACTTC

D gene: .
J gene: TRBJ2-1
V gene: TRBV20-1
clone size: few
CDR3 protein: CSASPIGVGGERAYNEQFF
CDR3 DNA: TGCAGTGCTAGTCCCATTGGAGTAGGAGGGGAGCGGGCTTACAATGAGCAGTTCTTC

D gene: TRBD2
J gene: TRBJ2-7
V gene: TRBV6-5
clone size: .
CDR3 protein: CASSSWTSGRGEQYF
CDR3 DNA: TGTGCCAGCAGTTCCTGGACTAGCGGGAGGGGCGAGCAGTACTTC

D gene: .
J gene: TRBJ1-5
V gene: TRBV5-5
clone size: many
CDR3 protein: CASSLGSGEHQPQHF
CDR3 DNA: TGTGCCAGCAGCCTCGGGTCAGGGGAACATCAGCCCCAGCATTTT

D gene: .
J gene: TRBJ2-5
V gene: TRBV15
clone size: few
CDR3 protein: CATSRDSSGGETQYF
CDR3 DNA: TGTGCCACCAGCAGAGATAGCTCAGGCGGGGAGACCCAGTACTTC

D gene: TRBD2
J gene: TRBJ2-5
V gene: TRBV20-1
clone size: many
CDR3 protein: CSAPGLARETQYF
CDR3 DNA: TGCAGTGCTCCCGGACTAGCGAGAGAGACCCAGTACTTC

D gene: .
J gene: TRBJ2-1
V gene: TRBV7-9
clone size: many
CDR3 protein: CAGGGVGNEQFF
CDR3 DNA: TGTGCCGGAGGAGGGGTGGGCAATGAGCAGTTCTTC

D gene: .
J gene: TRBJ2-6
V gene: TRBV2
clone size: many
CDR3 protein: CASRERYITSGANVLTF
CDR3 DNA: TGTGCCAGCAGAGAAAGGTACATCACCTCTGGGGCCAACGTCCTGACTTTC

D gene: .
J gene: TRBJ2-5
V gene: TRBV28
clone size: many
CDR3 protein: CASSLEEVAAETQYF
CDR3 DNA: TGTGCCAGCAGCCTGGAGGAGGTGGCAGCGGAGACCCAGTACTTC

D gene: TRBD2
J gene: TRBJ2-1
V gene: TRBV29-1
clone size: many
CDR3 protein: CSVEDAGTRAYNEQFF
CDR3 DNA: TGCAGCGTTGAAGATGCGGGGACTAGAGCATACAATGAGCAGTTCTTC

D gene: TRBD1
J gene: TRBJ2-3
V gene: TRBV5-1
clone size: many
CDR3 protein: CASSRDRAEADTQYF
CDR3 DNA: TGCGCCAGCAGTCGGGACAGGGCGGAGGCAGATACGCAGTATTTT

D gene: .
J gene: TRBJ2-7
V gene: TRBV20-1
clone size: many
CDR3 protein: CSARDPGGAGLPYEQYF
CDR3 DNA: TGCAGTGCTAGAGATCCTGGGGGGGCGGGACTACCCTACGAGCAGTACTTC

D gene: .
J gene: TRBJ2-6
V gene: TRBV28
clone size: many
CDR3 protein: CASVAGANVLTF
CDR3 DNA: TGTGCCAGCGTGGCAGGGGCCAACGTCCTGACTTTC

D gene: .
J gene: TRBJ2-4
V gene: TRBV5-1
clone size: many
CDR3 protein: CASRIDTGPNIQYF
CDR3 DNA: TGCGCCAGCAGGATCGACACAGGGCCAAACATTCAGTACTTC

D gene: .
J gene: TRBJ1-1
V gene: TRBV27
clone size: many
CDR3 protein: CASTFSGGTEAFF
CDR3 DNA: TGTGCCAGCACCTTTTCGGGCGGAACTGAAGCTTTCTTT

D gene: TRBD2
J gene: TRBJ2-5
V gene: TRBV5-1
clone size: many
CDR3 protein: CASSSRTSGGETQYF
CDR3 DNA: TGCGCCAGCAGCTCCCGGACTAGCGGGGGGGAGACCCAGTACTTC

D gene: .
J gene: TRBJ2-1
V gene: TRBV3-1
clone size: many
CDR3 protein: CASSQVQGTGNEQFF
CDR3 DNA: TGTGCCAGCAGCCAAGTACAAGGGACTGGTAATGAGCAGTTCTTC

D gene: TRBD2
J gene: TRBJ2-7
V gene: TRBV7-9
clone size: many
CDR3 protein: CASSLVRGSIVHEQYF
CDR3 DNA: TGTGCCAGCAGCTTAGTGCGCGGGAGTATTGTCCACGAGCAGTACTTC

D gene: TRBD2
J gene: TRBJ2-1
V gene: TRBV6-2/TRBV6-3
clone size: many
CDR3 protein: CASRQGLGGYNEQFF
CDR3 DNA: TGTGCCAGCAGACAGGGACTAGGGGGGTACAATGAGCAGTTCTTC

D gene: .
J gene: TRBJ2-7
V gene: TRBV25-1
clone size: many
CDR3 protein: CASSEYAFSEQYF
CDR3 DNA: TGTGCCAGCAGTGAATATGCCTTCAGCGAGCAGTACTTC

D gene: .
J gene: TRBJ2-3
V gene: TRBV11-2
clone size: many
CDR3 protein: CASSPFRGLVDTQYF
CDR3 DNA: TGTGCCAGCAGCCCCTTCCGCGGGCTAGTTGATACGCAGTATTTT

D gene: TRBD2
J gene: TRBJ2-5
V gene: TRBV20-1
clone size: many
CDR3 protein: CSAREVRTSGSWETQYF
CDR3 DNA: TGCAGTGCTAGGGAAGTTCGGACTAGCGGGAGCTGGGAGACCCAGTACTTC

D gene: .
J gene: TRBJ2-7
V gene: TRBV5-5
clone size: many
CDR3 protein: CASSLDAGAGTYEQYF
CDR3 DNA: TGTGCCAGCAGCTTGGACGCTGGAGCCGGAACCTACGAGCAGTACTTC

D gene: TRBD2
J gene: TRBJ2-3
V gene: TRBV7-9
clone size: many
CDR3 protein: CASSLDWAGGDTQYF
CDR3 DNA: TGTGCCAGCAGCTTAGACTGGGCGGGAGGGGATACGCAGTATTTT

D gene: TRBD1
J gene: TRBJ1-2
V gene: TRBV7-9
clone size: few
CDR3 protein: CANSLAGQGAHGYTF
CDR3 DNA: TGTGCCAACAGCTTAGCGGGACAGGGGGCCCATGGCTACACCTTC

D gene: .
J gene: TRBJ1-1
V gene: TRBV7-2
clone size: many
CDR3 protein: CASSREVRGNTEAFF
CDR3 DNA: TGTGCCAGCAGCCGAGAGGTGAGGGGGAACACTGAAGCTTTCTTT

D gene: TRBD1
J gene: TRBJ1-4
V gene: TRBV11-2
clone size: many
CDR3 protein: CASSRRDRGSYNEKLFF
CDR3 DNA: TGTGCCAGCAGCCGGCGGGACAGGGGATCCTATAATGAAAAACTGTTTTTT